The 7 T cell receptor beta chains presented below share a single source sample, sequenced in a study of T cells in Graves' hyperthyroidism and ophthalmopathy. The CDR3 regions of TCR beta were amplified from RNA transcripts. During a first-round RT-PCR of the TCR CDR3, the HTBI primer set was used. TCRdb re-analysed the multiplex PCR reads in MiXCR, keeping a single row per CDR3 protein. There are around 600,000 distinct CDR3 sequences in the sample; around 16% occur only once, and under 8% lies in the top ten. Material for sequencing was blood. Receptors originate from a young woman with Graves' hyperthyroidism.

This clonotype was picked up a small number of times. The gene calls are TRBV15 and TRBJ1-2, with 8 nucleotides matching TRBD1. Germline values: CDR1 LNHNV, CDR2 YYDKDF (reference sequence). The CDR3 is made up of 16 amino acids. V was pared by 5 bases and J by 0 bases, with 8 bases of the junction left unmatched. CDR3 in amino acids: CATSGKDRGANYGYTF. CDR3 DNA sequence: TGTGCCACCAGCGGAAAAGACAGGGGAGCTAACTATGGCTACACCTTC.

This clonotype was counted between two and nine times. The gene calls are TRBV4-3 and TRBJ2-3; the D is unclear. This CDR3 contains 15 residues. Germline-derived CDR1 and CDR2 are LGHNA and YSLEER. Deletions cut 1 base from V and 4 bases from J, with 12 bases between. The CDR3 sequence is CASSQGGLVADTQYF. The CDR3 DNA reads TGCGCCAGCAGCCAAGGTGGGCTCGTCGCAGATACGCAGTATTTT.

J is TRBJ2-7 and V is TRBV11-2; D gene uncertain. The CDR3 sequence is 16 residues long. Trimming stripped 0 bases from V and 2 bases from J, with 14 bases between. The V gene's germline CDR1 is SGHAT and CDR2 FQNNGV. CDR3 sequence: CASSLEMGGGAYEQYF. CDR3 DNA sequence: TGTGCCAGCAGCTTAGAGATGGGTGGTGGGGCCTACGAGCAGTACTTC.

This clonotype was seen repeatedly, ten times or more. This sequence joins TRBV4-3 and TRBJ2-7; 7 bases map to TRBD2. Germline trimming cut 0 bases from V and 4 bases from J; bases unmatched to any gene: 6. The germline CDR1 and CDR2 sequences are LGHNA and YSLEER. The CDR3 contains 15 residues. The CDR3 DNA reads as TGCGCCAGCAGCCAAGAGGTGGGGACTACATACGAGCAGTACTTC. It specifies CASSQEVGTTYEQYF.

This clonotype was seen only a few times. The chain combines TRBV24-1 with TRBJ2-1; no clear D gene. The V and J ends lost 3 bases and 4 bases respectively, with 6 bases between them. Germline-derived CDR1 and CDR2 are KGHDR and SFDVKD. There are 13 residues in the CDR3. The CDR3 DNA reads TGTGCCACCAGTGATAAGGAATACAATGAGCAGTTCTTC. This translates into CATSDKEYNEQFF.

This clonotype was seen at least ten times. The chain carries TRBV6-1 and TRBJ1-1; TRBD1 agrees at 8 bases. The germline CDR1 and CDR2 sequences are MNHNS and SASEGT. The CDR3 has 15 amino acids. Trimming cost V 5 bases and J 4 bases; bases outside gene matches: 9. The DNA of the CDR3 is TGTGCCAGCAGTTCCCGGACAGGGATGGGCACTGAAGCTTTCTTT. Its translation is CASSSRTGMGTEAFF.

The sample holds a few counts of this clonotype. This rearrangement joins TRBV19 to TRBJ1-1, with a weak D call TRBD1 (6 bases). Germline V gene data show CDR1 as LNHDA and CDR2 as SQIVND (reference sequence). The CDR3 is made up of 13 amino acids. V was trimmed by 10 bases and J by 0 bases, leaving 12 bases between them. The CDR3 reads CATIQGMNTEAFF. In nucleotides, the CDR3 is TGTGCCACCATACAGGGCATGAACACTGAAGCTTTCTTT.